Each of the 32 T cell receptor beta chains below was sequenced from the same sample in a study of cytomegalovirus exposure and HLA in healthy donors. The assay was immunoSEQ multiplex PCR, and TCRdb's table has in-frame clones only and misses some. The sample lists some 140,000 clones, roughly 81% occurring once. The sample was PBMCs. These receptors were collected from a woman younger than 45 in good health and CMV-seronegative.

The CDR3 DNA sequence: TGTGCCAGCAGCTTAAACAGCGGGGTAGATACGCAGTATTTT. Residues: CASSLNSGVDTQYF. The chain carries TRBV11-3 and TRBJ2-3, with 7 bases fitting TRBD2. The CDR3 is 14 amino acids. The V gene end was trimmed by 2 bases and the J gene end by 5 bases; junction bases not matched to a gene: 4. Looked up from germline, CDR1 is SGHNT and CDR2 is YENEEA.

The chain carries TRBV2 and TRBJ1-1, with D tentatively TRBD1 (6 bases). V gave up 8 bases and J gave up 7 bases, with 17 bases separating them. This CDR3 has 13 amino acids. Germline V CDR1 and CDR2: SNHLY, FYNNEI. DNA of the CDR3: TGTGCCAGCCAACAGGGACCCCTGAGTGAAGCTTTCTTT. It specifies CASQQGPLSEAFF.

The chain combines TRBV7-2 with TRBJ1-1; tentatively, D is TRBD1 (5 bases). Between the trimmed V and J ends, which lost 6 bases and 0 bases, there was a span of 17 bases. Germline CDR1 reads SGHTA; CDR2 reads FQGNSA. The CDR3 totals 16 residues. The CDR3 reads CASSRAAGRMNTEAFF. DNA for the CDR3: TGTGCCAGCAGTCGAGCCGCGGGACGGATGAACACTGAAGCTTTCTTT.

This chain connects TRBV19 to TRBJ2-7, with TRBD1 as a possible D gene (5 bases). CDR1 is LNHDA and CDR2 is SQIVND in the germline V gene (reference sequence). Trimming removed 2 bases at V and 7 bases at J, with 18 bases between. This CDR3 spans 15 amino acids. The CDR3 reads CASSISAGPAGEQYF. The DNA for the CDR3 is TGTGCCAGTAGTATATCGGCAGGGCCTGCTGGAGAGCAGTACTTC.

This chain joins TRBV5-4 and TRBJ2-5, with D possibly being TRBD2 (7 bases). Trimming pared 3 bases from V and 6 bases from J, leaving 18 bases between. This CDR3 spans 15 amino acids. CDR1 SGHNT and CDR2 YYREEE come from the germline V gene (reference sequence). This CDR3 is CASSWEGGGHQTQYF. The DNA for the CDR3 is TGTGCCAGCAGCTGGGAAGGCGGGGGCCATCAGACCCAGTACTTC.

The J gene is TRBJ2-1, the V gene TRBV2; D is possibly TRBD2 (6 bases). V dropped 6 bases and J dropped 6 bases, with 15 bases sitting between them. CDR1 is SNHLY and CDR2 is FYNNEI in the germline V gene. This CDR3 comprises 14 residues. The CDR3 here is CASRWTTSSNEQFF. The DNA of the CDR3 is TGTGCCAGCAGGTGGACTACCTCGAGCAATGAGCAGTTCTTC. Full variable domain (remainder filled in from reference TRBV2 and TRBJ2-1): EPEVTQTPSHQVTQMGQEVILRCVPISNHLYFYWYRQILGQKVEFLVSFYNNEISEKSEIFDDQFSVERPDGSNFTLKIRSTKLEDSAMYFCASRWTTSSNEQFFGPGTRLTVL.

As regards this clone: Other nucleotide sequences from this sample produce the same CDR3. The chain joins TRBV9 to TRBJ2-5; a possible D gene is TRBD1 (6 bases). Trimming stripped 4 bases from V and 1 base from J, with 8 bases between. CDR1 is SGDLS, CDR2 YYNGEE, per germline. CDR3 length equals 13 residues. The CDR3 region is CASSTGIQETQYF. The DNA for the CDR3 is TGTGCCAGCAGCACAGGGATCCAAGAGACCCAGTACTTC.

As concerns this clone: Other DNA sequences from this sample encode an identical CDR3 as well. In DNA form, the CDR3 reads TGTGCCAGCAGCCTATTGAGCTCCTACAATGAGCAGTTCTTC. As protein: CASSLLSSYNEQFF. The V and J genes are TRBV5-6 and TRBJ2-1, with unresolved D. The CDR3 length is 14 residues. V lost 4 bases to trimming and J lost 0 bases, with 8 bases between them. CDR1 is SGHDT and CDR2 is YYEEEE in the germline V gene. The whole variable domain, remainder taken from reference TRBV5-6 and TRBJ2-1, is DAGVTQSPTHLIKTRGQQVTLRCSPKSGHDTVSWYQQALGQGPQFIFQYYEEEERQRGNFPDRFSGHQFPNYSSELNVNALLLGDSALYLCASSLLSSYNEQFFGPGTRLTVL.

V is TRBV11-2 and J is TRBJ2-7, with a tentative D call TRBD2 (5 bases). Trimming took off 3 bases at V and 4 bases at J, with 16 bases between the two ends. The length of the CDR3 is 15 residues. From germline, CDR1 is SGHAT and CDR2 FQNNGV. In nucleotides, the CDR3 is TGTGCCAGCAGCTTGGATACTAGTTATAGTTACGAGCAGTACTTC. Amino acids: CASSLDTSYSYEQYF.

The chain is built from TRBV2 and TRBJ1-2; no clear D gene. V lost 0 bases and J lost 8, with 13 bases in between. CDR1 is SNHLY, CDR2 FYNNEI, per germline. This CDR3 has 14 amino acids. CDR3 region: CASSEAVRESGYTF. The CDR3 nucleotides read TGTGCCAGCAGTGAAGCAGTAAGGGAGTCGGGCTACACCTTC.

CDR3 loop: CASSHKRGRDRDYSVSYNEQFF. CDR3 sequence (DNA): TGCGCCAGCAGCCACAAAAGAGGCCGGGACAGGGACTACTCAGTCTCCTACAATGAGCAGTTCTTC. The chain has TRBV4-1 and TRBJ2-1; 9 nucleotides match TRBD1. V shed 3 bases, J shed 0 bases, and the junction held 21 bases outside the gene matches. CDR3 length: 22 residues. Germline V gene sequence: CDR1 MGHRA, CDR2 YSYEKL.

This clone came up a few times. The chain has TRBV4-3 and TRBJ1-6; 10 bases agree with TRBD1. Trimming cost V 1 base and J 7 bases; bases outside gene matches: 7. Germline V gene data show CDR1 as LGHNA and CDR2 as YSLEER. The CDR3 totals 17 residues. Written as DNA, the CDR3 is TGCGCCAGCAGCCAAGGGACAGGGGGAATGAGCAATTCACCCCTCCACTTT. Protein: CASSQGTGGMSNSPLHF.

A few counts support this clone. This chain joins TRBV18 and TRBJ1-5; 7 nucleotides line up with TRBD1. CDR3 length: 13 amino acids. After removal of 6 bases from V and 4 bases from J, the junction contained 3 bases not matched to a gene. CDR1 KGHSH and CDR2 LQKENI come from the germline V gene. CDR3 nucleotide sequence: TGTGCCAGCTCCGAACAGGGGAATCAGCCCCAGCATTTT. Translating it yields CASSEQGNQPQHF. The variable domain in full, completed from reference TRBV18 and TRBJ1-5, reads NAGVMQNPRHLVRRRGQEARLRCSPMKGHSHVYWYRQLPEEGLKFMVYLQKENIIDESGMPKERFSAEFPKEGPSILRIQQVVRGDSAAYFCASSEQGNQPQHFGDGTRLSIL.

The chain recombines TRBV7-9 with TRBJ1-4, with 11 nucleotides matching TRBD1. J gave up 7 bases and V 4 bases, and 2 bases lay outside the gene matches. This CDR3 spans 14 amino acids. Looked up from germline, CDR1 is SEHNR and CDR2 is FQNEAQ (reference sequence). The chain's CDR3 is CASSWDRGVEKLFF. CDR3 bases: TGTGCCAGCAGCTGGGACAGGGGGGTTGAAAAACTGTTTTTT.

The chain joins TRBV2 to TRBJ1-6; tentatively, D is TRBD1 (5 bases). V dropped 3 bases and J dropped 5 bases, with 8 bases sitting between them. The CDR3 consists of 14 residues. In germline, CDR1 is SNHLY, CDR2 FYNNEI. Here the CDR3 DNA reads TGTGCCAGCAGTGACGGGACTAATAATTCACCCCTCCACTTT. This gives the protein CASSDGTNNSPLHF.

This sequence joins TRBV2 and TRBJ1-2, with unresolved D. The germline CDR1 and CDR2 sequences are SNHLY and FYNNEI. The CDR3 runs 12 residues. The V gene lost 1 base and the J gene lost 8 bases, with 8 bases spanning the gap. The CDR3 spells CASSEEMTGYTF. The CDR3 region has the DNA TGTGCCAGCAGTGAAGAAATGACAGGCTACACCTTC.

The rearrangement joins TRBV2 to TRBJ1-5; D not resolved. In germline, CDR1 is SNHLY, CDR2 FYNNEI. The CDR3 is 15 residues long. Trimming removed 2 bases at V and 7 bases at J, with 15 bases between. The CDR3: CASSESRPLNQPQHF. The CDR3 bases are TGTGCCAGCAGTGAAAGCAGGCCACTTAACCAGCCCCAGCATTTT. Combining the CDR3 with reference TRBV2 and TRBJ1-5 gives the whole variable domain EPEVTQTPSHQVTQMGQEVILRCVPISNHLYFYWYRQILGQKVEFLVSFYNNEISEKSEIFDDQFSVERPDGSNFTLKIRSTKLEDSAMYFCASSESRPLNQPQHFGDGTRLSIL.

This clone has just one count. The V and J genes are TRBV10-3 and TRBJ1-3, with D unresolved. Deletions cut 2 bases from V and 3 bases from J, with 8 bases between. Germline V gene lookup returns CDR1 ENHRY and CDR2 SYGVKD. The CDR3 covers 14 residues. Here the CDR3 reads CAISEGQIGNTIYF. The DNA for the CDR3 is TGTGCCATCAGTGAGGGTCAGATTGGAAACACCATATATTTT.

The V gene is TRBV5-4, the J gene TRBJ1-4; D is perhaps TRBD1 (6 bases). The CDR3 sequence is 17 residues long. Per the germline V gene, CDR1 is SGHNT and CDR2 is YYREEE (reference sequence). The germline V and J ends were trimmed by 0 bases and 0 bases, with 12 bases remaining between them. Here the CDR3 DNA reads TGTGCCAGCAGCTTGGAAGGGCAGGGGACAACTAATGAAAAACTGTTTTTT. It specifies CASSLEGQGTTNEKLFF.

CDR3 sequence reads: CASSYDRSGRQPQHF. The DNA of the CDR3 is TGTGCCAGCAGTTACGACAGGAGTGGTCGTCAGCCCCAGCATTTT. V usage is TRBV6-5 and J usage is TRBJ1-5; possibly TRBD1 for D (6 bases). CDR1 and CDR2 from the germline V gene are MNHEY and SVGAGI. Trimming left V 2 bases short and J 6 bases short, with 14 bases between. The CDR3 consists of 15 residues.

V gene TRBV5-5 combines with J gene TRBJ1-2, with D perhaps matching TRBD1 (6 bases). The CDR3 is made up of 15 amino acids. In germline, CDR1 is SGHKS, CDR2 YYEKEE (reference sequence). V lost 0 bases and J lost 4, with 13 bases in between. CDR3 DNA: TGTGCCAGCAGCTTGGCCTGGGACAAGGTCTATGGCTACACCTTC. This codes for CASSLAWDKVYGYTF.

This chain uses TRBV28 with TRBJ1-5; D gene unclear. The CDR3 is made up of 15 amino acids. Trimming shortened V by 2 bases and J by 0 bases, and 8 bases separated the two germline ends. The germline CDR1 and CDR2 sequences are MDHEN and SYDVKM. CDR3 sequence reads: CASSLAGNSNQPQHF. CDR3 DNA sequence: TGTGCCAGCAGTTTAGCGGGAAATAGCAATCAGCCCCAGCATTTT.

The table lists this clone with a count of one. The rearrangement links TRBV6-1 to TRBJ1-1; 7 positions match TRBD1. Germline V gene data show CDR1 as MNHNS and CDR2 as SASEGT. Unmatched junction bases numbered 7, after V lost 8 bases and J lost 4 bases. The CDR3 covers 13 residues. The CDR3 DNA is TGTGCCAGCCGACAGGGAATTACCACTGAAGCTTTCTTT. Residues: CASRQGITTEAFF.

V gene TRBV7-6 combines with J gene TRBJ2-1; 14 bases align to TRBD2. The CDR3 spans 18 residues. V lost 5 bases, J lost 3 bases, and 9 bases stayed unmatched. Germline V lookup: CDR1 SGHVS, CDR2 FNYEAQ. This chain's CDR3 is CASSPLTGTSGSYNEQFF. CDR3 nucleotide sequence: TGTGCCAGCAGCCCCCTGACCGGGACTAGCGGGAGCTACAATGAGCAGTTCTTC.

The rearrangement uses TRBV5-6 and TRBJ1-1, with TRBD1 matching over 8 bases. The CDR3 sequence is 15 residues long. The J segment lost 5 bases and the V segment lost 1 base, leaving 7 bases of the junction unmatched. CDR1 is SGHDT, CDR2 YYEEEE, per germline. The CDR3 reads CASSLMDRENTEAFF. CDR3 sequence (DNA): TGTGCCAGCAGCTTGATGGACAGGGAGAATACTGAAGCTTTCTTT.

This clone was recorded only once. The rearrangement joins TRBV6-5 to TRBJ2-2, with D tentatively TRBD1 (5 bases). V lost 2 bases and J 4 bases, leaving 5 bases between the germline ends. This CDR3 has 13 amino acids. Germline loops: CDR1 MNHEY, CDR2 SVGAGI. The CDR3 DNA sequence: TGTGCCAGCAGTTACAGGGGCACCGGGGAGCTGTTTTTT. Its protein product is CASSYRGTGELFF.

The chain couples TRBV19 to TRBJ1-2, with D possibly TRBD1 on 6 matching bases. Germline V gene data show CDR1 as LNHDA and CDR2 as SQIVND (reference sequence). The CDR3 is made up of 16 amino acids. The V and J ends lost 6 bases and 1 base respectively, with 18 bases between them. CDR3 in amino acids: CASSRDILSVNYGYTF. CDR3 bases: TGTGCCAGTAGCCGGGACATACTTTCAGTTAACTATGGCTACACCTTC.

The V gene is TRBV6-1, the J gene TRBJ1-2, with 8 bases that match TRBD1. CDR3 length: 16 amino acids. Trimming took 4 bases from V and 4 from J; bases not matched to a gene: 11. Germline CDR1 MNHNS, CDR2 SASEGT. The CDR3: CASSAWGQGAGYGYTF. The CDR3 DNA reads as TGTGCCAGCAGTGCCTGGGGCCAGGGGGCTGGCTATGGCTACACCTTC.

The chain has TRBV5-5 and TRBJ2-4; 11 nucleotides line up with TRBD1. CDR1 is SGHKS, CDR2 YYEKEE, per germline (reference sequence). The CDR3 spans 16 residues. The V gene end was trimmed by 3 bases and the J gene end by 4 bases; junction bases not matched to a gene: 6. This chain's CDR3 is CASSSGTGGGKNIQYF. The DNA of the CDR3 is TGTGCCAGCAGCTCCGGGACAGGGGGGGGGAAAAACATTCAGTACTTC. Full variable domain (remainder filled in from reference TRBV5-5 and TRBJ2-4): DAGVTQSPTHLIKTRGQQVTLRCSPISGHKSVSWYQQVLGQGPQFIFQYYEKEERGRGNFPDRFSARQFPNYSSELNVNALLLGDSALYLCASSSGTGGGKNIQYFGAGTRLSVL.

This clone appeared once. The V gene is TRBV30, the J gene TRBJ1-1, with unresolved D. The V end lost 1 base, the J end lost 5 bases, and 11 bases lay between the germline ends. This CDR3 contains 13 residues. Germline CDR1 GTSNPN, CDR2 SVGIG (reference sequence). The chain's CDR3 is CAWSGGSGTEAFF. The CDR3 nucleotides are TGTGCCTGGAGTGGAGGGTCGGGGACTGAAGCTTTCTTT.

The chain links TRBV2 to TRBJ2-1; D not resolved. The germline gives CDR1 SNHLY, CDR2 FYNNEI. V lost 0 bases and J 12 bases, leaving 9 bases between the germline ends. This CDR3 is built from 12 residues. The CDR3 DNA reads TGTGCCAGCAGTGAAGCGCTTGCGAGGCAGTTCTTC. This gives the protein CASSEALARQFF.

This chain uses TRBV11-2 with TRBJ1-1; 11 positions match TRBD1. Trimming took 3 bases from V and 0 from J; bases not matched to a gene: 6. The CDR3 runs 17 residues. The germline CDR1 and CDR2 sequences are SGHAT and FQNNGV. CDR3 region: CASSFGQGAAMNTEAFF. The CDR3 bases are TGTGCCAGCAGCTTCGGACAGGGGGCCGCCATGAACACTGAAGCTTTCTTT. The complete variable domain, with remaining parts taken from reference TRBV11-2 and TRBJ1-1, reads EAGVAQSPRYKIIEKRQSVAFWCNPISGHATLYWYQQILGQGPKLLIQFQNNGVVDDSQLPKDRFSAERLKGVDSTLKIQPAKLEDSAVYLCASSFGQGAAMNTEAFFGQGTRLTVV.